These 10 T cell receptor beta chains were sequenced from one sample in a study of cytomegalovirus exposure and HLA in healthy donors. Profiled with immunoSEQ multiplex PCR; TCRdb holds only in-frame clones, not every one. Here the sample spans 150,000 to 200,000 clones, about 81% being singletons. Sequencing was done on a sample of PBMCs. The receptors stem from a woman under 40 in good health and CMV-seronegative.

This sequence joins TRBV19 and TRBJ2-1; 11 bases map to TRBD2. The CDR3 runs 17 residues. The germline V gene encodes CDR1 LNHDA and CDR2 SQIVND (reference sequence). V lost 5 bases to trimming and J lost 4 bases; unmatched junction nucleotides: 10. The DNA for the CDR3 is TGTGCCAGTAGTGTCAACCCCGGGACTAGCGGATACAATGAGCAGTTCTTC. This sequence encodes CASSVNPGTSGYNEQFF.

The chain couples TRBV28 to TRBJ1-3, with D tentatively TRBD1 (5 bases). Germline V CDR1 and CDR2: MDHEN, SYDVKM. The CDR3 loop spans 16 amino acids. The V end was cut by 4 bases, the J end by 0 bases, with 13 bases between. CDR3 bases: TGTGCCAGCAGTTCCCCCAGGAGGGGCTCTGGAAACACCATATATTTT. This translates into CASSSPRRGSGNTIYF.

V gene TRBV6-5 combines with J gene TRBJ1-1; D possibly corresponds to TRBD1 (6 bases). Germline CDR1 reads MNHEY; CDR2 reads SVGAGI. V lost 0 bases and J lost 1, with 12 bases in between. The CDR3 has 16 residues. The CDR3 DNA follows: TGTGCCAGCAGTTACTCGTCAAGGGGGGGGAACACTGAAGCTTTCTTT. This sequence encodes CASSYSSRGGNTEAFF.

This rearrangement joins TRBV6-6 to TRBJ1-5; D is unresolved. The length of the CDR3 is 15 residues. The germline V and J ends were trimmed by 4 bases and 3 bases, with 13 bases remaining between them. Germline CDR1 is MNHNY and CDR2 is SVGAGI (reference sequence). This CDR3 reads CASSLSQSSNQPQHF. CDR3 in DNA: TGTGCCAGCAGTTTGTCACAGAGCTCCAATCAGCCCCAGCATTTT.

The V gene is TRBV7-8, the J gene TRBJ2-3; unclear D gene. The CDR3 length is 13 residues. Germline CDR1 reads SGHVS; CDR2 reads FQNEAQ. The ends were cut back, 6 bases at V and 5 bases at J, with 12 bases in the middle. Here the CDR3 DNA reads TGTGCCAGCAGGAGAGGCGCCCAAGATACGCAGTATTTT. Encoded protein: CASRRGAQDTQYF.

The chain combines TRBV6-1 with TRBJ2-7; 9 bases align to TRBD1. V lost 3 bases and J lost 6; bases outside the gene matches: 3. The CDR3 runs to 13 residues. Germline V gene lookup returns CDR1 MNHNS and CDR2 SASEGT. CDR3 loop: CASSEDRGSEQYF. The DNA of the CDR3 is TGTGCCAGCAGTGAGGACAGGGGTAGCGAGCAGTACTTC.

A remark on this clone: Other DNA sequences in the same sample also yield this CDR3. The V gene is TRBV7-9, the J gene TRBJ2-7; D is possibly TRBD2 (5 bases). CDR3 length: 13 amino acids. Germline V gene lookup returns CDR1 SEHNR and CDR2 FQNEAQ (reference sequence). With 5 bases removed from V and 4 bases from J, the gap between germline ends came to 12 bases. The CDR3 region has the DNA TGTGCCAGCAGCCCCACGGGGAGTTACGAGCAGTACTTC. Translation: CASSPTGSYEQYF.

V and J are TRBV18 and TRBJ2-2; TRBD1 aligns across 8 bases. Per germline, CDR1 KGHSH and CDR2 LQKENI. Trimming removed 5 bases from V and 4 bases from J; junction bases left unmatched: 9. This CDR3 region has 16 residues. The CDR3 DNA reads TGTGCCAGCTCATCTTGGACAGGGCTGGGCACCGGGGAGCTGTTTTTT. Its protein is CASSSWTGLGTGELFF.

This clone showed up just a few times. This chain uses TRBV19 with TRBJ1-5; D remains unclear. From germline, CDR1 is LNHDA and CDR2 SQIVND (reference sequence). V lost 4 bases, J lost 0 bases, and 7 bases lay in between. The CDR3 runs to 14 residues. The DNA of the CDR3 is TGTGCCAGTAGTAAAATGTATAGCAATCAGCCCCAGCATTTT. It is translated as CASSKMYSNQPQHF.

This clone has only a few counts. The chain joins TRBV19 to TRBJ1-2, with 7 nucleotides matching TRBD1. The CDR3 has 14 amino acids. The junction had 8 bases not matched to a gene; V was cut back by 5 bases and J by 5 bases. Per germline, CDR1 LNHDA and CDR2 SQIVND (reference sequence). The CDR3 nucleotides read TGTGCCAGTAGTTTAACAGGGGCAAATTATGGCTACACCTTC. Its protein product is CASSLTGANYGYTF.